The following is a T cell receptor (beta chain) sequence with its context. The antigen is undetermined. An end of the junction does not agree with germline; a read error may underlie this. With a J-beta primer mix and a sample-barcoded 5' primer, a second PCR ran 7 to 11 cycles. Unique molecular identifiers of 12 random nucleotides labeled each cDNA. TCRdb analysed the 5' RACE reads with MiXCR anew, one entry per CDR3 protein. The data contain 450,000 to 600,000 distinct CDR3 sequences, roughly a quarter of them singletons. This record comes from a study of blood T cells in healthy people across ages. The study, taken as a whole, reports: Investigators viewed diversity estimates from one million T cells as underestimates, the study reported.

The CDR3 runs 14 residues. CDR1 is SGHRS and CDR2 is YFSETQ in the germline V gene. The sample was also reused in another study, on T cells of mothers and their children.

Sequencing was done on a sample of blood. The receptor was isolated from a boy aged 2 to 10 in good health. The chain employs TRBV5-1 and TRBJ2-5; 9 positions agree with TRBD1. CDR3 amino acids: CASRGTGGGETRYF. CDR3 sequence (DNA): TGCGCCAGCAGAGGAACAGGGGGCGGGGAGACCCGGTACTTC.